One and the same sample provided the 16 T cell receptor beta chains below, sequenced in a study of beta chain features in type 1 diabetes. Overall study results and limits: Moderately but significantly shorter TCRB CDR3s were found in Type 1 diabetes patients in all four CD4+ subsets.

These receptors lack a known antigen. cDNA synthesis used the whole RNA isolate, giving expressed TCRB sequences. Profiling relied on immunoSEQ multiplex PCR, and the TCRdb table lists in-frame clones only, not all of them. This repertoire shows a few hundred thousand clones, roughly 24% found once; its top ten account for 0.012%. Sequences were obtained from naive CD4+ T cells from blood. The receptors shown here come from a woman in her 30s with type 1 diabetes.

The rearrangement links TRBV4-1 to TRBJ1-5; tentatively, D is TRBD1 (6 bases). This CDR3 has 18 amino acids. Germline V gene sequence: CDR1 MGHRA, CDR2 YSYEKL. Trimming left V 0 bases short and J 0 bases short, with 15 bases between. This CDR3 is CASSQDEEGGVSNQPQHF. The CDR3 DNA follows: TGCGCCAGCAGCCAAGATGAGGAGGGGGGGGTTAGCAATCAGCCCCAGCATTTT.

CDR3 protein: CASSDRAGANVLTF. CDR3 bases: TGTGCCAGTAGTGACAGGGCTGGGGCCAACGTCCTGACTTTC. The chain joins TRBV19 to TRBJ2-6, with 7 bases identical to TRBD1. The J segment lost 2 bases and the V segment lost 5 bases, leaving 0 bases of the junction unmatched. Germline values: CDR1 LNHDA, CDR2 SQIVND (reference sequence). The CDR3 runs to 14 residues.

About this clone itself: This sample also contains other DNA sequences that code for the same CDR3. J is TRBJ2-5 and V is TRBV18; possibly TRBD1 for D (6 bases). In germline, CDR1 is KGHSH, CDR2 LQKENI. CDR3 length: 14 residues. V was trimmed by 3 bases and J by 4 bases, leaving 12 bases between them. In DNA form, the CDR3 reads TGTGCCAGCTCACCCCCGGGACAAAGAGAGACCCAGTACTTC. Translating it yields CASSPPGQRETQYF.

This clone showed up just a few times. The chain links TRBV11-3 to TRBJ1-1; D remains ambiguous. Germline lookup yields CDR1 SGHNT and CDR2 YENEEA. This CDR3 is 13 amino acids long. Deletions cut 8 bases from V and 1 base from J, with 11 bases between. CDR3 DNA sequence: TGTGCCAGCGGAGGCCGACCGAACACTGAAGCTTTCTTT. Amino acid sequence: CASGGRPNTEAFF.

V usage is TRBV28 and J usage is TRBJ2-3; weak D call: TRBD2 (6 bases). The V and J ends lost 3 bases and 3 bases respectively, with 19 bases between them. Germline assignment: CDR1 MDHEN and CDR2 SYDVKM. There are 17 residues in the CDR3. The CDR3 sequence is CASSLDGSRGGTDTQYF. CDR3 coding DNA: TGTGCCAGCAGTTTGGACGGGAGTAGAGGTGGGACAGATACGCAGTATTTT.

This clone appeared a few times. The chain combines TRBV30 with TRBJ1-1; D not certain. Germline loops: CDR1 GTSNPN, CDR2 SVGIG (reference sequence). Trimming took off 5 bases at V and 0 bases at J, with 4 bases between the two ends. This CDR3 is built from 11 residues. This CDR3 is CAWQMNTEAFF. As DNA, the CDR3 is TGTGCCTGGCAAATGAACACTGAAGCTTTCTTT.

The chain uses TRBV9 and TRBJ2-1; the D is unclear. The CDR3 is made up of 16 amino acids. Germline loops: CDR1 SGDLS, CDR2 YYNGEE. Trimming left V 0 bases short and J 6 bases short, with 16 bases between. CDR3 DNA sequence: TGTGCCAGCAGCGTAGTGGGCTCGCCCCCCATCAATGAGCAGTTCTTC. Its protein is CASSVVGSPPINEQFF.

The CDR3 DNA sequence: TGTGCCAGCAGAGGGGGGGCGAAGTCTGGCTACACCTTC. Translating gives CASRGGAKSGYTF. J is TRBJ1-2 and V is TRBV6-5; the D gene is possibly TRBD1 (6 bases). V was trimmed by 6 bases and J by 7 bases, leaving 15 bases between them. Germline V CDR1 and CDR2: MNHEY, SVGAGI. This CDR3 region has 13 residues.

This clone has just a few counts. The gene calls are TRBV9 and TRBJ2-3; 10 bases match TRBD2. The J segment lost 1 base and the V segment lost 2 bases, leaving 4 bases of the junction unmatched. Germline CDR1 SGDLS, CDR2 YYNGEE. The CDR3 extends over 16 amino acids. Written as DNA, the CDR3 is TGTGCCAGCAGCGTCGGGACTAGCGACGGCACAGATACGCAGTATTTT. This gives the protein CASSVGTSDGTDTQYF. The complete variable domain, with remaining parts taken from reference TRBV9 and TRBJ2-3, reads DSGVTQTPKHLITATGQRVTLRCSPRSGDLSVYWYQQSLDQGLQFLIQYYNGEERAKGNILERFSAQQFPDLHSELNLSSLELGDSALYFCASSVGTSDGTDTQYFGPGTRLTVL.

This clone appeared a few times. The chain recombines TRBV7-2 with TRBJ2-7; possibly TRBD1 for D (5 bases). Per germline, CDR1 SGHTA and CDR2 FQGNSA. The CDR3 runs to 13 residues. V was clipped by 6 bases and J by 2 bases, with 11 bases between them. The CDR3 protein is CASSRDSPYEQYF. Written as DNA, the CDR3 is TGTGCCAGCAGTCGAGACAGCCCCTACGAGCAGTACTTC.

The genes are TRBV27 and TRBJ2-1, with a weak D call TRBD1 (5 bases). CDR1 MNHEY and CDR2 SMNVEV come from the germline V gene (reference sequence). The CDR3 totals 16 residues. Between the trimmed V and J ends, which lost 3 bases and 4 bases, there was a span of 16 bases. The CDR3 DNA reads as TGTGCCAGCAGTTTCATCAGGGTTTTCGCGTACAATGAGCAGTTCTTC. Protein: CASSFIRVFAYNEQFF.

This clone turned up a few times. The chain is built from TRBV30 and TRBJ1-2; unclear D gene. The CDR3 length is 11 residues. The germline V gene has CDR1 GTSNPN and CDR2 SVGIG (reference sequence). The V and J ends lost 0 bases and 9 bases respectively, with 8 bases between them. The CDR3 reads CAWSVPGRYTF. The CDR3 region has the DNA TGTGCCTGGAGTGTACCGGGTCGCTACACCTTC.

V is TRBV9 and J is TRBJ2-3; the D gene is possibly TRBD2 (6 bases). V shed 4 bases and J shed 0 bases, with 9 bases lying between them. The CDR3 loop spans 14 amino acids. The germline CDR1 and CDR2 sequences are SGDLS and YYNGEE. The CDR3 reads CASSRRESTDTQYF. The CDR3 DNA reads as TGTGCCAGCAGCAGACGGGAGAGCACAGATACGCAGTATTTT.

This clone showed up just a few times. This sequence joins TRBV7-9 and TRBJ2-5; TRBD1 matches 7 bases. Germline V CDR1 and CDR2: SEHNR, FQNEAQ (reference sequence). Unmatched junction bases numbered 5, after V lost 4 bases and J lost 0 bases. This CDR3 contains 15 residues. CDR3: CASSYGDSNQETQYF. The DNA of the CDR3 is TGTGCCAGCAGCTATGGGGACAGTAACCAAGAGACCCAGTACTTC.

This clone was counted a few times. Other DNA sequences of this sample code for an identical CDR3. The J gene is TRBJ2-3, the V gene TRBV5-1; 11 bases are shared with TRBD1. CDR1 and CDR2 (germline): SGHRS, YFSETQ. This CDR3 contains 14 residues. The V and J ends lost 4 bases and 4 bases, in that order; junction bases with no gene match: 2. The CDR3 region is CASSGGQGADTQYF. CDR3 DNA sequence: TGCGCCAGCAGCGGGGGACAGGGGGCAGATACGCAGTATTTT.

This chain connects TRBV5-6 to TRBJ2-3; tentatively, D is TRBD2 (6 bases). CDR3 size: 15 residues. Germline CDR1 and CDR2: SGHDT and YYEEEE. Between the trimmed V and J ends, which lost 0 bases and 3 bases, there was a span of 11 bases. CDR3 coding DNA: TGTGCCAGCAGCTTGGTCGCGGGAACGACAGATACGCAGTATTTT. The encoded protein is CASSLVAGTTDTQYF.